This T cell receptor (beta chain) appears in the sequencing data of a study of blood T cell repertoires in COVID-19. Overall study: The analysed material was cDNA or gDNA that came from T cells, B-cell-depleted T cells, or PBMCs.

Original processing notes: Reference gene primer amplification yielded estimated nucleated cell counts. Libraries were prepared by immunoSEQ multiplex PCR; TCRdb keeps only in-frame clonotypes and omits some of them. The V and J calls and clone size were taken over from that table, and D and trimming were inferred from the DNA. The sample consists of 100,000 or so clones, more than 80% of them appearing once. Germline loops: CDR1 MNHNY, CDR2 SVGAGI (reference sequence). The CDR3 contains 14 residues. The V end was cut by 6 bases, the J end by 9 bases, with 15 bases between. The source is a woman aged 80 or over with acute or convalescent COVID-19. The chain is built from TRBV6-6 and TRBJ1-6; D is undetermined. Material: peripheral blood. CDR3 nucleotide sequence: TGTGCCAGCAGCCCGACCCTAGAGGGTTCACCCCTCCACTTT. Its protein product is CASSPTLEGSPLHF.